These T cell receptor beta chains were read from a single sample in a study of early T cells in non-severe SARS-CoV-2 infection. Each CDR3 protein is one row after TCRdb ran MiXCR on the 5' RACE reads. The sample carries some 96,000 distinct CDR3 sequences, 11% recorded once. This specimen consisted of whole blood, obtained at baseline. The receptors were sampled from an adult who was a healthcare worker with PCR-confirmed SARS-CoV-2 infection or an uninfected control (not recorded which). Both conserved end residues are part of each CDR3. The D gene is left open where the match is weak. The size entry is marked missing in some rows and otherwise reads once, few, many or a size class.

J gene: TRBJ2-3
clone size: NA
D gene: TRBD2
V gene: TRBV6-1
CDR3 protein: CASSPLAGLQGTDTQYF
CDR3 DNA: TGTGCCAGCAGTCCGCTAGCGGGCCTACAGGGCACAGATACGCAGTATTTT

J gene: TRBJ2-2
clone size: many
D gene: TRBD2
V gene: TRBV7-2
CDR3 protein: CASSGTRLANTGELFF
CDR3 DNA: TGTGCCAGCAGCGGGACTAGACTAGCGAACACCGGGGAGCTGTTTTTT

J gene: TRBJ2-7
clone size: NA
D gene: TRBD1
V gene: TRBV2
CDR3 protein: CASTGTVAYEQYF
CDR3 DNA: TGTGCCAGCACCGGGACAGTCGCCTACGAGCAGTACTTC

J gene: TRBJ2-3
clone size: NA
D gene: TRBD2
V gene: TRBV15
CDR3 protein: CATSSRTSGTSTDTQYF
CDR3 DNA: TGTGCCACCAGCTCTCGGACTAGCGGAACCAGCACAGATACGCAGTATTTT

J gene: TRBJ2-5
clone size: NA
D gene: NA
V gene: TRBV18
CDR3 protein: CASSATSSQETQYF
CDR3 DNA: TGTGCCAGCTCAGCTACTAGCAGCCAAGAGACCCAGTACTTC

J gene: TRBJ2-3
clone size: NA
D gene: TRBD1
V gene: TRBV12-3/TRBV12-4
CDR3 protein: CASRRQGVTDTQYF
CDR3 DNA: TGTGCCAGCAGGCGACAGGGAGTCACAGATACGCAGTATTTT

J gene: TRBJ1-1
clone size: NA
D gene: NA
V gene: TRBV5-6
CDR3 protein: CASSFYRLNTEAFF
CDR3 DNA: TGTGCCAGCAGTTTCTACAGGCTGAACACTGAAGCTTTCTTT

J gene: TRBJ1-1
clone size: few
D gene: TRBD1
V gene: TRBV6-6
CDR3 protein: CASKGQGNSESEAFF
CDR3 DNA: TGTGCCAGCAAGGGACAGGGTAACTCGGAGTCTGAAGCTTTCTTT

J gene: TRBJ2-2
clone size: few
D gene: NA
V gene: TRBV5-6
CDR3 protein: CASSPPTTGELFF
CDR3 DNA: TGTGCCAGCAGCCCGCCAACGACCGGGGAGCTGTTTTTT

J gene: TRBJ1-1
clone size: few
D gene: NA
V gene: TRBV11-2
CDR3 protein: CASSFPGLNTEAFF
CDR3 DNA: TGTGCCAGCAGCTTCCCAGGCTTGAACACTGAAGCTTTCTTT

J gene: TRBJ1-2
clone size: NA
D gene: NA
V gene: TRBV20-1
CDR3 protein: CAYRDTNYGYTF
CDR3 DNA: TGCGCGTACCGGGACACTAACTATGGCTACACCTTC

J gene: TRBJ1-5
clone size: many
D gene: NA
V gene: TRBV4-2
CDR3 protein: CASSQDKSQQNQPQHF
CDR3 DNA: TGTGCCAGCAGCCAAGATAAGTCTCAGCAAAATCAGCCCCAGCATTTT

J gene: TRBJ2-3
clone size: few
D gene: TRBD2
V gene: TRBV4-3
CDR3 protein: CASSQERVRAGVTDTQYF
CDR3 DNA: TGCGCCAGCAGCCAAGAACGGGTGAGGGCGGGAGTTACAGATACGCAGTATTTT

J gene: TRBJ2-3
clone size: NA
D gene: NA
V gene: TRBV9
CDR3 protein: CASSVAGDDTDTQYF
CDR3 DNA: TGTGCCAGCAGCGTAGCGGGAGATGATACAGATACGCAGTATTTT

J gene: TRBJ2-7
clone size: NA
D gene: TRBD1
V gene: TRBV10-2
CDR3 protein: CASSPPGQGYWEQYF
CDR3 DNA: TGCGCCAGCAGTCCTCCGGGACAGGGGTACTGGGAGCAGTACTTC